What follows are 23 T cell receptor beta chains derived from one specimen sequenced in a study of early T cells in non-severe SARS-CoV-2 infection. TCRdb used MiXCR to reprocess the 5' RACE reads, holding one entry per CDR3 protein. The sample contains some 58,000 distinct CDR3 sequences, about an eighth of which appear only once. Sequencing was performed on whole blood. The source is an adult who was a healthcare worker with PCR-confirmed SARS-CoV-2 infection or an uninfected control (not recorded which).

This clonotype was seen repeatedly, ten times or more. In nucleotides, the CDR3 is TGTGCCAGCAGCTTAAGCCAGACCGAGCAGTACTTC. Residues: CASSLSQTEQYF. This chain connects TRBV7-2 to TRBJ2-7; D is uncertain. Germline values: CDR1 SGHTA, CDR2 FQGNSA. There are 12 residues in the CDR3. V was trimmed by 2 bases and J by 6 bases, leaving 8 bases between them. The variable domain in full, with the rest retrieved from reference TRBV7-2 and TRBJ2-7, is GAGVSQSPSNKVTEKGKDVELRCDPISGHTALYWYRQSLGQGLEFLIYFQGNSAPDKSGLPSDRFSAERTGGSVSTLTIQRTQQEDSAVYLCASSLSQTEQYFGPGTRLTVT.

The chain couples TRBV4-1 to TRBJ1-4; TRBD1 agrees at 7 bases. The CDR3 sequence is 15 residues long. CDR1 and CDR2 from the germline V gene are MGHRA and YSYEKL. V lost 4 bases and J lost 5; bases outside the gene matches: 7. This chain's CDR3 is CASSLRTGQNEKLFF. Written as DNA, the CDR3 is TGCGCCAGCAGCCTACGGACAGGACAGAATGAAAAACTGTTTTTT.

This clonotype showed up many times. The rearrangement uses TRBV19 and TRBJ2-1; TRBD1 matches at 9 bases. V was pared by 3 bases and J by 2 bases, with 2 bases of the junction left unmatched. CDR1 LNHDA and CDR2 SQIVND come from the germline V gene (reference sequence). CDR3 size: 15 residues. The CDR3 DNA follows: TGTGCCAGTAGTATGGGACAGGGCCCCTACAATGAGCAGTTCTTC. Amino acid sequence: CASSMGQGPYNEQFF. The full variable domain, completed using reference TRBV19 and TRBJ2-1, is DGGITQSPKYLFRKEGQNVTLSCEQNLNHDAMYWYRQDPGQGLRLIYYSQIVNDFQKGDIAEGYSVSREKKESFPLTVTSAQKNPTAFYLCASSMGQGPYNEQFFGPGTRLTVL.

This clonotype was counted a few times. This sequence joins TRBV6-1 and TRBJ2-3; 7 bases are a match to TRBD2. The germline gives CDR1 MNHNS, CDR2 SASEGT. This CDR3 is built from 14 residues. The junction had 12 bases not matched to a gene; V was cut back by 9 bases and J by 6 bases. The CDR3 DNA sequence: TGTGCCAGTTCCCTAGCGGCCAATGGGGATACGCAGTATTTT. This gives the protein CASSLAANGDTQYF.

This clonotype occurred a few times. At one end the junction does not follow the germline gene, possibly because of a read error. In nucleotides, the CDR3 is TGTGCTAGCAGCTTAGCGCGGGGGGACTATGAGCAGTTCTTC. It translates to CASSLARGDYEQFF. The rearrangement joins TRBV7-7 to TRBJ2-1; 8 bases match TRBD2. The CDR3 runs 14 residues. Germline V gene lookup returns CDR1 SSHAT and CDR2 FNYEAQ (reference sequence). Full variable domain (remainder filled in from reference TRBV7-7 and TRBJ2-1): GAGVSQSPRYKVTKRGQDVTLRCDPISSHATLYWYQQALGQGPEFLTYFNYEAQPDKSGLPSDRFSAERPEGSISTLTIQRTEQRDSAMYRCASSLARGDYEQFFGPGTRLTVL.

The chain combines TRBV20-1 with TRBJ1-1; a weak D match, TRBD1 (6 bases). Germline V gene data show CDR1 as DFQATT and CDR2 as SNEGSKA (reference sequence). V shed 0 bases and J shed 4 bases, with 15 bases lying between them. The CDR3 runs 15 residues. The CDR3 sequence: CSARDFEQGSTEAFF. In DNA form, the CDR3 reads TGCAGTGCTAGAGATTTTGAACAGGGTAGCACTGAAGCTTTCTTT.

The chain uses TRBV12-3 or TRBV12-4 and TRBJ1-2; no definite D call. V was clipped by 8 bases and J by 4 bases, with 11 bases between them. The CDR3 covers 12 residues. The DNA for the CDR3 is TGTGCCAGCGGACCGGGCCTCTATGGCTACACCTTC. This gives the protein CASGPGLYGYTF.

This clonotype was recorded many times. This chain links TRBV20-1 with TRBJ1-2, with 11 bases matching TRBD1. This CDR3 region has 14 residues. Germline assignment: CDR1 DFQATT and CDR2 SNEGSKA (reference sequence). The V segment lost 5 bases and the J segment 5 bases; nucleotides outside the gene matches: 7. The CDR3 DNA sequence: TGCAGTGCTCTACCCGGGACAGGGGGTTATGGCTACACCTTC. Translated: CSALPGTGGYGYTF.

This clonotype was counted between two and nine times. The rearrangement joins TRBV5-8 to TRBJ2-7, with D uncertain. V was trimmed by 0 bases and J by 1 base, leaving 8 bases between them. Germline V gene lookup returns CDR1 SGHTS and CDR2 YDEGEE. The CDR3 consists of 14 residues. CDR3 loop: CASSLVTASYEQYF. The CDR3 coding sequence is TGTGCCAGCAGCTTGGTTACAGCGTCCTACGAGCAGTACTTC. Combining the CDR3 with reference TRBV5-8 and TRBJ2-7 gives the whole variable domain EAGVTQSPTHLIKTRGQQATLRCSPISGHTSVYWYQQALGLGLQFLLWYDEGEERNRGNFPPRFSGRQFPNYSSELNVNALELEDSALYLCASSLVTASYEQYFGPGTRLTVT.

This clonotype was counted between two and nine times. The chain recombines TRBV6-1 with TRBJ1-5; the match to TRBD1 covers 7 bases. The V segment lost 2 bases and the J segment 0 bases; nucleotides outside the gene matches: 10. In germline, CDR1 is MNHNS, CDR2 SASEGT. The CDR3 has 18 amino acids. Here the CDR3 reads CASSEWSGGAYSNQPQHF. As DNA, the CDR3 is TGTGCCAGCAGTGAATGGTCAGGGGGAGCATATAGCAATCAGCCCCAGCATTTT.

This clonotype has more than one count but fewer than ten. The rearrangement links TRBV2 to TRBJ1-1; D gene ambiguous. The germline gives CDR1 SNHLY, CDR2 FYNNEI. The CDR3 length is 12 residues. Trimming stripped 6 bases from V and 8 bases from J, with 13 bases between. DNA for the CDR3: TGTGCCAGCAGAAGGTTGGGCAGGGAAGCTTTCTTT. This encodes CASRRLGREAFF.

The rearrangement joins TRBV12-3 or TRBV12-4 to TRBJ2-7; perhaps TRBD2 as D (5 bases). With 3 bases removed from V and 4 bases from J, the gap between germline ends came to 16 bases. The CDR3 is made up of 15 amino acids. Here the CDR3 reads CASSFGGPPGYEQYF. CDR3 coding DNA: TGTGCCAGCAGTTTTGGAGGCCCACCCGGGTACGAGCAGTACTTC.

The chain joins TRBV29-1 to TRBJ2-3, with D maybe TRBD1 (6 bases). Germline V CDR1 and CDR2: SQVTM, ANQGSEA. V shed 7 bases and J shed 0 bases, with 8 bases lying between them. The CDR3 sequence is 12 residues long. CDR3 nucleotides: TGCAGCGCAGGGGCCAGCACAGATACGCAGTATTTT. As protein: CSAGASTDTQYF.

This clonotype has at least ten counts. The V call is TRBV5-1, the J call TRBJ2-7, with a tentative D call TRBD1 (6 bases). Per germline, CDR1 SGHRS and CDR2 YFSETQ. The CDR3 consists of 14 residues. The V end was cut by 7 bases, the J end by 2 bases, with 16 bases between. In DNA form, the CDR3 reads TGCGCCAGCCGATGGCGAGGGGACACCTACGAGCAGTACTTC. Protein: CASRWRGDTYEQYF. Complete variable domain (other parts from reference TRBV5-1 and TRBJ2-7): KAGVTQTPRYLIKTRGQQVTLSCSPISGHRSVSWYQQTPGQGLQFLFEYFSETQRNKGNFPGRFSGRQFSNSRSEMNVSTLELGDSALYLCASRWRGDTYEQYFGPGTRLTVT.

The V and J genes are TRBV6-5 and TRBJ2-3; 12 bases fit TRBD2. The germline V gene encodes CDR1 MNHEY and CDR2 SVGAGI. The CDR3 totals 15 residues. V shed 7 bases and J 6 bases; nucleotides not matched to a gene: 8. The CDR3 spells CASNPSGGASDTQYF. Written as DNA, the CDR3 is TGTGCCAGCAATCCTAGCGGGGGGGCCTCCGATACGCAGTATTTT.

A few counts support this clonotype. The rearrangement uses TRBV30 and TRBJ2-6; tentatively, D is TRBD2 (6 bases). The V end was cut by 0 bases, the J end by 0 bases, with 6 bases between. CDR3 length: 15 amino acids. The germline CDR1 and CDR2 sequences are GTSNPN and SVGIG (reference sequence). CDR3 sequence: CAWSVGGSGANVLTF. CDR3 in DNA: TGTGCCTGGAGTGTCGGGGGCTCTGGGGCCAACGTCCTGACTTTC.

V usage is TRBV20-1 and J usage is TRBJ2-1; possibly TRBD2 for D (6 bases). The CDR3 contains 13 residues. The V end lost 5 bases, the J end lost 9 bases, and 17 bases lay between the germline ends. The germline gives CDR1 DFQATT, CDR2 SNEGSKA (reference sequence). CDR3 DNA sequence: TGCAGTGCTGCGGGACGAGGTCTCTCTGAGCAGTTCTTC. Protein sequence: CSAAGRGLSEQFF.

The sample holds a few counts of this clonotype. The CDR3 reads CSAKGVSYEQYF. Here the CDR3 DNA reads TGCAGTGCAAAGGGCGTCTCCTACGAGCAGTACTTC. The gene calls are TRBV20-1 and TRBJ2-7, with D hard to call. V was shortened by 6 bases and J by 0 bases, with 9 bases between the two germline ends. CDR1 is DFQATT and CDR2 is SNEGSKA in the germline V gene (reference sequence). The CDR3 has 12 residues.

The chain joins TRBV15 to TRBJ2-3; 8 nucleotides line up with TRBD1. The CDR3 consists of 14 residues. Germline values: CDR1 LNHNV, CDR2 YYDKDF (reference sequence). With 2 bases clipped from V and 4 bases from J, the junction kept 2 bases outside the gene matches. Written as DNA, the CDR3 is TGTGCCACCAGCAGAACACAGGGGGCAGATACGCAGTATTTT. This gives the protein CATSRTQGADTQYF.

This clonotype was seen repeatedly, ten times or more. The rearrangement links TRBV29-1 to TRBJ1-2; D call uncertain. The germline gives CDR1 SQVTM, CDR2 ANQGSEA. This CDR3 spans 13 amino acids. Trimming took off 3 bases at V and 3 bases at J, with 11 bases between the two ends. The CDR3 DNA is TGCAGCGTTGATCCAGCTGAGCACTATGGCTACACCTTC. It encodes CSVDPAEHYGYTF.

Only one count was recorded for this clonotype. The V call is TRBV12-3 or TRBV12-4, the J call TRBJ1-1; tentative D call: TRBD1 (5 bases). This CDR3 region has 11 residues. V was shortened by 6 bases and J by 8 bases, with 10 bases between the two germline ends. CDR3: CASRTEGEAFF. The CDR3, as DNA: TGTGCCAGCAGGACAGAGGGAGAAGCTTTCTTT.

V usage is TRBV28 and J usage is TRBJ2-7; 14 positions match TRBD2. Germline V gene lookup returns CDR1 MDHEN and CDR2 SYDVKM. The CDR3 consists of 15 residues. Losses at the gene ends were 4 bases for V and 3 bases for J; bases not matched to a gene: 2. The DNA of the CDR3 is TGTGCCAGCAGTTCCGGGACTAGCGGGAGCTACGAGCAGTACTTC. Translated, it gives CASSSGTSGSYEQYF.

The rearrangement uses TRBV29-1 and TRBJ2-7; TRBD1 aligns across 10 bases. J was trimmed by 0 bases and V by 0 bases; bases with no gene match: 5. The germline gives CDR1 SQVTM, CDR2 ANQGSEA. This CDR3 is built from 16 residues. CDR3 nucleotide sequence: TGCAGCGTTGAAGATCTTAGGGACAGGGGCTCCTACGAGCAGTACTTC. Protein product: CSVEDLRDRGSYEQYF.